The 7 T cell receptor beta chains below all came from one sample that was sequenced in a study of cytomegalovirus exposure and HLA in healthy donors. The study ran its PCR with 60 Vbeta and 13 Jbeta primers. The repertoire was sequenced with immunoSEQ multiplex PCR; TCRdb's copy has only in-frame clones and lacks some. In all, the sample yields more than 200,000 clones. Input material: PBMCs. These receptors originate from a woman aged 25 to 39 in good health and CMV-seropositive.

The V and J genes are TRBV5-1 and TRBJ1-4, with a weak D call TRBD1 (5 bases). The CDR3 has 15 amino acids. Germline V CDR1 and CDR2: SGHRS, YFSETQ. The ends were cut back, 8 bases at V and 0 bases at J, with 14 bases in the middle. The CDR3 spells CASRDRFATNEKLFF. Written as DNA, the CDR3 is TGCGCCAGTAGAGACAGATTCGCAACTAATGAAAAACTGTTTTTT.

The chain has TRBV18 and TRBJ1-2; TRBD1 might be the D (6 bases). Trimming took 3 bases from V and 6 from J, leaving 11 bases between them. CDR1 is KGHSH, CDR2 LQKENI, per germline. CDR3 length equals 13 residues. In DNA form, the CDR3 reads TGTGCCAGCTCACCCCGGGACACTGATGGCTACACCTTC. This gives the protein CASSPRDTDGYTF.

Here the CDR3 DNA reads TGTGCCATCAGGAGTCAGGGGGAGCAGCCCCAGCATTTT. Translated, it gives CAIRSQGEQPQHF. V and J are TRBV10-3 and TRBJ1-5, with TRBD1 matching 7 bases. The length of the CDR3 is 13 residues. Losses at the gene ends were 6 bases for V and 7 bases for J; bases not matched to a gene: 6. Germline values: CDR1 ENHRY, CDR2 SYGVKD.

The J gene is TRBJ1-5, the V gene TRBV5-6; D unclear. Deletions cut 2 bases from V and 4 bases from J, with 7 bases between. From germline, CDR1 is SGHDT and CDR2 YYEEEE. The CDR3 contains 13 residues. CDR3 DNA: TGTGCCAGCAGCTTAACAGATAATCAGCCCCAGCATTTT. Amino acid sequence: CASSLTDNQPQHF. The full variable domain, its missing parts supplied by reference TRBV5-6 and TRBJ1-5, is DAGVTQSPTHLIKTRGQQVTLRCSPKSGHDTVSWYQQALGQGPQFIFQYYEEEERQRGNFPDRFSGHQFPNYSSELNVNALLLGDSALYLCASSLTDNQPQHFGDGTRLSIL.

The chain joins TRBV10-1 to TRBJ2-3; D remains unclear. Germline loops: CDR1 WNHNN, CDR2 SYGVQD (reference sequence). There are 15 residues in the CDR3. V was pared by 0 bases and J by 4 bases, with 11 bases between. The CDR3 sequence is CASSESRMLADTQYF. Here the CDR3 DNA reads TGCGCCAGCAGTGAGTCCAGGATGCTTGCAGATACGCAGTATTTT.

V is TRBV19 and J is TRBJ1-5; no reliable D call. V was clipped by 0 bases and J by 5 bases, with 5 bases between them. Germline CDR1 LNHDA, CDR2 SQIVND (reference sequence). This CDR3 spans 13 amino acids. The CDR3 DNA reads TGTGCCAGTAGTATAGATCGGGATCAGCCCCAGCATTTT. Translated, it gives CASSIDRDQPQHF.

The chain is built from TRBV5-1 and TRBJ1-1; 8 bases align to TRBD1. Germline CDR1 is SGHRS and CDR2 is YFSETQ. The CDR3 is 17 residues long. V dropped 1 base and J dropped 0; count of bases not matched to a gene: 8. The CDR3: CASSLNQGAGVNTEAFF. In DNA, the CDR3 is TGCGCCAGCAGCTTGAATCAGGGGGCTGGAGTGAACACTGAAGCTTTCTTT.